The 22 T cell receptor beta chains listed next were all sequenced from one sample in a study of T-cell reconstitution after alpha-beta-depleted transplantation in children. Unique molecular identifiers were incorporated when the TCRbeta library was constructed. A single record per CDR3 protein comes from TCRdb applying MiXCR to the PCR reads. The sample carries about 280,000 distinct CDR3 sequences, 9.5% to 13% recorded once. The starting material was peripheral blood, obtained 180 days after TCRalphabeta/CD19-depleted stem cell transplant. These TCRs come from a male patient aged 2 to 9 who had a stem cell transplant for chronic granulomatous disease, so the T cells may come from the graft donor.

This clonotype was picked up many times. This chain connects TRBV27 to TRBJ2-1; D ambiguous. This CDR3 comprises 15 residues. V was pared by 2 bases and J by 2 bases, with 10 bases between. Germline V CDR1 and CDR2: MNHEY, SMNVEV (reference sequence). CDR3 residues: CASSLGQITYNEQFF. The CDR3 region has the DNA TGTGCCAGCAGTTTAGGTCAGATAACCTACAATGAGCAGTTCTTC.

This clonotype was counted at least ten times. The chain recombines TRBV5-1 with TRBJ2-7; D is unresolved. The CDR3 has 14 amino acids. CDR1 and CDR2 (germline): SGHRS, YFSETQ. Trimming cost V 3 bases and J 0 bases, with 10 bases left between them. The CDR3 DNA reads as TGCGCCAGCAGCTCCAACGGGCCCTCCTACGAGCAGTACTTC. Its protein product is CASSSNGPSYEQYF.

This clonotype was seen a few times. The rearrangement joins TRBV29-1 to TRBJ1-2; unclear D gene. The V end was cut by 5 bases, the J end by 3 bases, with 10 bases between. Germline values: CDR1 SQVTM, CDR2 ANQGSEA. The CDR3 consists of 12 residues. The CDR3 DNA reads as TGCAGCGTTCGGGCAGAATACTATGGCTACACCTTC. It is translated as CSVRAEYYGYTF. Supplemented by reference TRBV29-1 and TRBJ1-2, the full variable domain reads SAVISQKPSRDICQRGTSLTIQCQVDSQVTMMFWYRQQPGQSLTLIATANQGSEATYESGFVIDKFPISRPNLTFSTLTVSNMSPEDSSIYLCSVRAEYYGYTFGSGTRLTVV.

This clonotype was recorded many times. The chain combines TRBV20-1 with TRBJ2-7; 10 bases line up with TRBD1. The V gene's germline CDR1 is DFQATT and CDR2 SNEGSKA (reference sequence). This CDR3 contains 16 residues. V gave up 4 bases and J gave up 0 bases; unmatched junction bases: 9. The CDR3 loop reads CSAISHGTGASYEQYF. CDR3 nucleotides: TGCAGTGCTATCTCGCATGGGACAGGGGCCTCCTACGAGCAGTACTTC.

This clonotype was detected ten times or more. This sequence joins TRBV29-1 and TRBJ2-7, with TRBD2 matching over 7 bases. The germline CDR1 and CDR2 sequences are SQVTM and ANQGSEA. Trimming cost V 7 bases and J 4 bases; bases outside gene matches: 16. CDR3 length: 15 amino acids. In DNA form, the CDR3 reads TGCAGCGCCCGAGGGGTTGGCGGGAGTAAGTACGAGCAGTACTTC. Protein product: CSARGVGGSKYEQYF.

This clonotype was detected many times. In nucleotides, the CDR3 is TGCAGCGCCTCGAGGGGGAGGGCCAGCGGTGAGCAGTTCTTC. Its protein is CSASRGRASGEQFF. The V and J genes are TRBV29-1 and TRBJ2-1, with D possibly being TRBD2 (7 bases). The length of the CDR3 is 14 residues. The V end lost 7 bases, the J end lost 9 bases, and 22 bases lay between the germline ends. Germline loops: CDR1 SQVTM, CDR2 ANQGSEA.

In this sample, this clonotype turned up many times. V usage is TRBV6-5 and J usage is TRBJ2-3; TRBD2 is a possible D gene (7 bases). With 4 bases removed from V and 6 bases from J, the gap between germline ends came to 20 bases. The CDR3 consists of 16 residues. Per germline, CDR1 MNHEY and CDR2 SVGAGI. This chain's CDR3 is CASSLLAEGTGDTQYF. In DNA, the CDR3 is TGTGCCAGCAGTTTGCTAGCGGAGGGCACAGGGGATACGCAGTATTTT.

This clonotype was observed a handful of times. The V call is TRBV29-1, the J call TRBJ2-1; a weak D match, TRBD2 (5 bases). The CDR3 is made up of 15 amino acids. Germline V gene lookup returns CDR1 SQVTM and CDR2 ANQGSEA. Trimming removed 4 bases from V and 0 bases from J, with 13 bases in between. The CDR3 region has the DNA TGCAGCGTTGTGGGGTCGGAGGCCTCCTACAATGAGCAGTTCTTC. Amino acids: CSVVGSEASYNEQFF.

This clonotype appeared many times. The chain carries TRBV5-1 and TRBJ2-5; the match to TRBD2 covers 9 bases. V lost 6 bases to trimming and J lost 3 bases; unmatched junction nucleotides: 6. CDR1 SGHRS and CDR2 YFSETQ come from the germline V gene. This CDR3 is 14 amino acids long. For the CDR3, the DNA is TGCGCCAGCAAGACGACTAGCGGTAAAGAGACCCAGTACTTC. Protein: CASKTTSGKETQYF.

Turning to this clonotype: One end of the junction does not line up with germline, which may come from a read error. The chain is built from TRBV19 and TRBJ1-2; no firm D call. There are 13 residues in the CDR3. Germline assignment: CDR1 LNHDA and CDR2 SQIVND (reference sequence). Written as DNA, the CDR3 is TGTGCCAGCAGTATGAGGGAGGACTATGGCTACACCTTC. This sequence encodes CASSMREDYGYTF.

The V and J genes are TRBV7-9 and TRBJ2-1; possible D gene TRBD1, 5 bases. The length of the CDR3 is 15 residues. The germline CDR1 and CDR2 sequences are SEHNR and FQNEAQ (reference sequence). Trimming pared 7 bases from V and 0 bases from J, leaving 13 bases between. CDR3 DNA: TGTGCCAGCACCATCAACAGGAGCTCCTACAATGAGCAGTTCTTC. Its translation is CASTINRSSYNEQFF.

The sample holds many counts of this clonotype. The J gene is TRBJ2-3, the V gene TRBV29-1; tentatively, D is TRBD1 or TRBD2 (5 bases each). V lost 1 base to trimming and J lost 3 bases, with 8 bases between them. CDR1 is SQVTM and CDR2 is ANQGSEA in the germline V gene. The length of the CDR3 is 13 residues. CDR3 sequence: CSVEARGTDTQYF. As DNA, the CDR3 is TGCAGCGTTGAAGCGAGGGGAACAGATACGCAGTATTTT.

This clonotype was observed many times. The V gene is TRBV11-2, the J gene TRBJ2-1; D ambiguous. The CDR3 contains 15 residues. Between the trimmed V and J ends, which lost 2 bases and 0 bases, there was a span of 8 bases. The germline V gene encodes CDR1 SGHAT and CDR2 FQNNGV. The chain's CDR3 is CASSLRWGSYNEQFF. The CDR3 nucleotides are TGTGCCAGCAGCTTAAGGTGGGGCTCCTACAATGAGCAGTTCTTC.

Ten or more counts support this clonotype. J is TRBJ2-1 and V is TRBV10-3; no reliable D call. The germline V and J ends were trimmed by 3 bases and 7 bases, with 10 bases remaining between them. Germline V gene sequence: CDR1 ENHRY, CDR2 SYGVKD. This CDR3 region has 13 residues. CDR3 protein: CAISDPQDNEQFF. Here the CDR3 DNA reads TGTGCCATCAGTGATCCTCAGGATAATGAGCAGTTCTTC.

There are many counts of this clonotype. V usage is TRBV20-1 and J usage is TRBJ2-1; 7 bases fit TRBD2. Trimming took 1 base from V and 7 from J; bases not matched to a gene: 10. CDR1 is DFQATT and CDR2 is SNEGSKA in the germline V gene (reference sequence). The CDR3 totals 15 residues. The CDR3 spells CSARAGGPLPNEQFF. Here the CDR3 DNA reads TGCAGTGCTAGAGCGGGGGGACCCTTACCTAATGAGCAGTTCTTC.

The sample holds many counts of this clonotype. This chain uses TRBV5-1 with TRBJ2-1; D may correspond to TRBD1 or TRBD2 (5 bases each). V was clipped by 3 bases and J by 9 bases, with 13 bases between them. Germline assignment: CDR1 SGHRS and CDR2 YFSETQ. The length of the CDR3 is 13 residues. DNA of the CDR3: TGCGCCAGCAGCTGGGACCTGGTCGGTGAGCAGTTCTTC. Its protein product is CASSWDLVGEQFF.

This clonotype was detected many times. The V gene is TRBV20-1, the J gene TRBJ2-1; the match to TRBD1 covers 7 bases. This CDR3 comprises 13 residues. CDR1 is DFQATT and CDR2 is SNEGSKA in the germline V gene (reference sequence). V lost 4 bases, J lost 6 bases, and 6 bases stayed unmatched. CDR3 DNA: TGCAGTGCTACAGACAGGGTGGGCAATGAGCAGTTCTTC. It yields the protein CSATDRVGNEQFF.

In the case of this clonotype: A much larger clonotype is one base distant, so this may be a read error. The V gene is TRBV30, the J gene TRBJ2-3; TRBD1 matches 7 bases. The germline gives CDR1 GTSNPN, CDR2 SVGIG (reference sequence). Trimming took 2 bases from V and 7 from J; bases not matched to a gene: 3. There are 12 residues in the CDR3. DNA of the CDR3: TGTGCCTGGAGTATACAGGGGAATACGCAGTATTTT. Its protein is CAWSIQGNTQYF.

This clonotype was found many times. The rearrangement links TRBV12-3 or TRBV12-4 to TRBJ2-1; D remains ambiguous. The CDR3 is 14 amino acids. The V end was cut by 10 bases, the J end by 10 bases, with 23 bases between. The DNA of the CDR3 is TGTGCCACCTGCCGGGCCAGTCTTCTACCAGAGCAGTTCTTC. Translation: CATCRASLLPEQFF.

The sample holds many counts of this clonotype. The chain combines TRBV20-1 with TRBJ1-1; D remains ambiguous. The CDR3 runs to 15 residues. V was cut by 0 bases and J by 1 base, with 12 bases left in between. Germline values: CDR1 DFQATT, CDR2 SNEGSKA (reference sequence). The CDR3 protein is CSARDPRIANTEAFF. The CDR3 DNA sequence: TGCAGTGCTAGAGATCCCAGGATAGCGAACACTGAAGCTTTCTTT.

This clonotype came up many times. The chain uses TRBV6-5 and TRBJ1-2, with D perhaps TRBD1 (6 bases). Looked up from germline, CDR1 is MNHEY and CDR2 is SVGAGI. Trimming pared 0 bases from V and 1 base from J, leaving 6 bases between. This CDR3 contains 14 residues. This CDR3 reads CASSYSGGNYGYTF. The CDR3 coding sequence is TGTGCCAGCAGTTACTCAGGGGGTAACTATGGCTACACCTTC.

This clonotype was recorded at least ten times. The rearrangement joins TRBV12-3 or TRBV12-4 to TRBJ2-7; the D gene is possibly TRBD2 (5 bases). The CDR3 has 13 amino acids. V lost 0 bases and J 7 bases, leaving 10 bases between the germline ends. The CDR3 coding sequence is TGTGCCAGCAGTTTAGCTGGACCGGGGGAGCAGTACTTC. The encoded protein is CASSLAGPGEQYF.